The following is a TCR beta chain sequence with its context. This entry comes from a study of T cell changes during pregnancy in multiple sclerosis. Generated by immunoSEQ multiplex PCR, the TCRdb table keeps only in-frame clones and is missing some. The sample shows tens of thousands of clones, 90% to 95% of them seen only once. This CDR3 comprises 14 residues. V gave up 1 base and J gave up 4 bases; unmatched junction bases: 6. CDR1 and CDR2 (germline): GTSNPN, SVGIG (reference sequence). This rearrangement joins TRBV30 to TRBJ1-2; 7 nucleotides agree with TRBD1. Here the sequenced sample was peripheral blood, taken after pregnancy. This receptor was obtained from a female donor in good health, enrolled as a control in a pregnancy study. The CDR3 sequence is CAWSAQTGLYGYTF. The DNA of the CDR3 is TGTGCCTGGAGTGCCCAGACAGGGCTCTATGGCTACACCTTC. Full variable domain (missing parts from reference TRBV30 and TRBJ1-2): SQTIHQWPATLVQPVGSPLSLECTVEGTSNPNLYWYRQAAGRGLQLLFYSVGIGQISSEVPQNLSASRPQDRQFILSSKKLLLSDSGFYLCAWSAQTGLYGYTFGSGTRLTVV.